This is a list of T cell receptor beta chains from one sample in a study of cytomegalovirus exposure and HLA in healthy donors. Libraries were prepared by immunoSEQ multiplex PCR; TCRdb keeps only in-frame clonotypes and omits some of them. The sample carries 150,000 to 200,000 clones, approximately 78% recorded once. Sequencing input: PBMCs. These receptors were collected from a woman in her forties or fifties in good health and CMV-seropositive. The CDR3 runs from the conserved cysteine through the conserved F or W. Fields, in order: J gene, D gene, V gene, clone size, CDR3 protein, CDR3 DNA. D genes are given only for firm matches. Size is stated for part of the rows, as once, few or many counts, or as a class when the clone is expanded.

j_gene: TRBJ2-7; d_gene: TRBD1; v_gene: TRBV7-8; abundance: NA; CDR3aa: CASSLGQGVVYEQYF; CDR3nt: TGTGCCAGCAGCTTGGGACAGGGGGTCGTTTACGAGCAGTACTTC
j_gene: TRBJ2-1; d_gene: TRBD2; v_gene: TRBV7-3; abundance: NA; CDR3aa: CASSLSPSGFYNEQFF; CDR3nt: TGTGCCAGCAGCTTATCTCCTAGCGGCTTTTACAATGAGCAGTTCTTC
j_gene: TRBJ2-7; d_gene: TRBD1; v_gene: TRBV5-1; abundance: NA; CDR3aa: CASTPQPGQGPYEQYF; CDR3nt: TGCGCCAGCACACCGCAACCGGGACAGGGCCCTTACGAGCAGTACTTC
j_gene: TRBJ1-6; d_gene: TRBD1; v_gene: TRBV29-1; abundance: NA; CDR3aa: CSVEPWTGKGNSPLHF; CDR3nt: TGCAGCGTTGAACCATGGACAGGGAAGGGAAATTCACCCCTCCACTTT
j_gene: TRBJ1-1; d_gene: TRBD1; v_gene: TRBV28; abundance: NA; CDR3aa: CASSSGQGFPEAFF; CDR3nt: TGTGCCAGCAGTTCCGGACAGGGGTTTCCTGAAGCTTTCTTT
j_gene: TRBJ2-1; d_gene: TRBD1; v_gene: TRBV6-1; abundance: NA; CDR3aa: CASSPIQGSYNEQFF; CDR3nt: TGTGCCAGCAGTCCAATACAGGGGTCGTACAATGAGCAGTTCTTC
j_gene: TRBJ1-1; d_gene: TRBD1; v_gene: TRBV6-6; abundance: NA; CDR3aa: CASIAGQGAVNTEAFF; CDR3nt: TGTGCCAGCATCGCTGGACAGGGGGCGGTGAACACTGAAGCTTTCTTT
j_gene: TRBJ2-5; d_gene: TRBD1; v_gene: TRBV18; abundance: NA; CDR3aa: CASSPLDRDQETQYF; CDR3nt: TGTGCCAGCTCACCTTTAGACAGGGATCAAGAGACCCAGTACTTC
j_gene: TRBJ2-1; d_gene: NA; v_gene: TRBV2; abundance: NA; CDR3aa: CASRDRQGDYNEQFF; CDR3nt: TGTGCCAGCAGGGACCGTCAAGGGGATTACAATGAGCAGTTCTTC
j_gene: TRBJ2-5; d_gene: TRBD2; v_gene: TRBV15; abundance: NA; CDR3aa: CATSRGPLAGKETQYF; CDR3nt: TGTGCCACCAGCAGGGGTCCGTTAGCGGGGAAGGAGACCCAGTACTTC
j_gene: TRBJ2-7; d_gene: NA; v_gene: TRBV4-3; abundance: NA; CDR3aa: CASSQDFNRRYEQYF; CDR3nt: TGCGCCAGCAGCCAAGATTTCAACAGGCGCTACGAGCAGTACTTC
j_gene: TRBJ2-2; d_gene: NA; v_gene: TRBV5-4; abundance: NA; CDR3aa: CASSLRTDLTGELFF; CDR3nt: TGTGCCAGCAGCTTGAGGACAGACCTCACCGGGGAGCTGTTTTTT
j_gene: TRBJ1-5; d_gene: NA; v_gene: TRBV9; abundance: NA; CDR3aa: CASSVGQRDQPQHF; CDR3nt: TGTGCCAGCAGCGTAGGGCAGCGCGATCAGCCCCAGCATTTT
j_gene: TRBJ2-3; d_gene: TRBD1; v_gene: TRBV7-9; abundance: NA; CDR3aa: CASSSTGVTDTQYF; CDR3nt: TGTGCCAGCAGCTCGACAGGGGTCACAGATACGCAGTATTTT
j_gene: TRBJ2-5; d_gene: NA; v_gene: TRBV6-4; abundance: NA; CDR3aa: CASSGASGETQYF; CDR3nt: TGTGCCAGCAGTGGGGCTTCAGGGGAGACCCAGTACTTC
j_gene: TRBJ1-5; d_gene: TRBD1; v_gene: TRBV19; abundance: NA; CDR3aa: CASSIGQGVGNQPQHF; CDR3nt: TGTGCCAGTAGTATCGGACAGGGGGTAGGCAATCAGCCCCAGCATTTT
j_gene: TRBJ1-1; d_gene: NA; v_gene: TRBV7-8; abundance: NA; CDR3aa: CASSPVAPRGEYTEAFF; CDR3nt: TGTGCCAGCAGCCCCGTTGCCCCCCGGGGGGAGTACACTGAAGCTTTCTTT
j_gene: TRBJ1-1; d_gene: NA; v_gene: TRBV5-1; abundance: once; CDR3aa: CASSLEGLNTEAFF; CDR3nt: TGCGCCAGCAGCTTGGAGGGGTTGAACACTGAAGCTTTCTTT
j_gene: TRBJ2-7; d_gene: TRBD1; v_gene: TRBV28; abundance: NA; CDR3aa: CASTRTRGMSEQYF; CDR3nt: TGTGCCAGCACGCGCACCAGGGGGATGAGTGAGCAGTACTTC
j_gene: TRBJ1-3; d_gene: NA; v_gene: TRBV30; abundance: few; CDR3aa: CAWMRDGSSGNTIYF; CDR3nt: TGTGCCTGGATGAGGGATGGGAGCTCTGGAAACACCATATATTTT
j_gene: TRBJ2-5; d_gene: TRBD2; v_gene: TRBV7-9; abundance: NA; CDR3aa: CASSLAGEGTQYF; CDR3nt: TGTGCCAGCAGCTTGGCGGGAGAGGGGACCCAGTACTTC
j_gene: TRBJ1-1; d_gene: TRBD1; v_gene: TRBV7-2; abundance: NA; CDR3aa: CASTEDRGVTEAFF; CDR3nt: TGTGCCAGCACCGAAGACAGGGGGGTCACTGAAGCTTTCTTT
j_gene: TRBJ1-2; d_gene: NA; v_gene: TRBV6-5; abundance: once; CDR3aa: CASTGGNYGYTF; CDR3nt: TGTGCCAGCACCGGGGGGAACTATGGCTACACCTTC
j_gene: TRBJ2-4; d_gene: TRBD2; v_gene: TRBV9; abundance: few; CDR3aa: CASSGSSPGLAGEGRGLKNIQYF; CDR3nt: TGTGCCAGCAGCGGTAGTTCCCCAGGACTAGCGGGAGAAGGAAGGGGCCTTAAAAACATTCAGTACTTC
j_gene: TRBJ2-4; d_gene: TRBD2; v_gene: TRBV18; abundance: NA; CDR3aa: CASSQLAGDGGAKNIQYF; CDR3nt: TGTGCCAGCTCACAACTAGCGGGAGATGGGGGAGCCAAAAACATTCAGTACTTC
j_gene: TRBJ1-1; d_gene: TRBD1; v_gene: TRBV6-1; abundance: NA; CDR3aa: CASLRPGQLNTEAFF; CDR3nt: TGTGCCAGCCTTAGACCGGGACAGCTGAACACTGAAGCTTTCTTT
j_gene: TRBJ2-2; d_gene: TRBD2; v_gene: TRBV10-3; abundance: NA; CDR3aa: CAISAPAGEDTGELFF; CDR3nt: TGTGCCATCAGTGCCCCAGCGGGAGAGGACACCGGGGAGCTGTTTTTT
j_gene: TRBJ1-2; d_gene: NA; v_gene: TRBV28; abundance: once; CDR3aa: CASSLGQVKGGYTF; CDR3nt: TGTGCCAGCAGTTTGGGGCAGGTAAAGGGTGGCTACACCTTC
j_gene: TRBJ2-7; d_gene: NA; v_gene: TRBV9; abundance: NA; CDR3aa: CASSPPLTGTGYEQYF; CDR3nt: TGTGCCAGCAGCCCCCCCCTGACAGGAACGGGCTACGAGCAGTACTTC
j_gene: TRBJ2-7; d_gene: TRBD2; v_gene: TRBV5-1; abundance: NA; CDR3aa: CASSLLAGVLYEQYF; CDR3nt: TGCGCCAGCAGCTTACTAGCGGGAGTGCTGTACGAGCAGTACTTC
j_gene: TRBJ1-6; d_gene: NA; v_gene: TRBV18; abundance: once; CDR3aa: CASSPGQGINSPLHF; CDR3nt: TGTGCCAGCTCACCAGGGCAGGGGATTAATTCACCCCTCCACTTT
j_gene: TRBJ2-5; d_gene: NA; v_gene: TRBV7-9; abundance: NA; CDR3aa: CASSPQGKTQYF; CDR3nt: TGTGCCAGCAGCCCGCAGGGAAAGACCCAGTACTTC
j_gene: TRBJ2-6; d_gene: TRBD1; v_gene: TRBV7-9; abundance: NA; CDR3aa: CASSLPGQTAGANVLTF; CDR3nt: TGTGCCAGCAGCTTACCGGGACAGACGGCTGGGGCCAACGTCCTGACTTTC
j_gene: TRBJ2-5; d_gene: TRBD1; v_gene: TRBV27; abundance: NA; CDR3aa: CASSFRRGQGETQYF; CDR3nt: TGTGCCAGCAGTTTTCGAAGGGGGCAAGGGGAGACCCAGTACTTC
j_gene: TRBJ1-6; d_gene: TRBD1; v_gene: TRBV18; abundance: NA; CDR3aa: CASSTDRGDSPLHF; CDR3nt: TGTGCCAGCTCAACAGACAGGGGGGATTCACCCCTCCACTTT
j_gene: TRBJ1-1; d_gene: TRBD1; v_gene: TRBV4-3; abundance: NA; CDR3aa: CASSQDLLGTGGSEAFF; CDR3nt: TGCGCCAGCAGCCAAGATTTACTCGGGACAGGGGGCTCTGAAGCTTTCTTT
j_gene: TRBJ1-6; d_gene: TRBD1; v_gene: TRBV5-4; abundance: NA; CDR3aa: CASSPGDRANSPLHF; CDR3nt: TGTGCCAGCAGCCCGGGGGACAGGGCTAATTCACCCCTCCACTTT
j_gene: TRBJ2-7; d_gene: NA; v_gene: TRBV7-2; abundance: NA; CDR3aa: CASSEGGAQYF; CDR3nt: TGTGCCAGCAGCGAGGGCGGAGCGCAGTACTTC
j_gene: TRBJ2-7; d_gene: TRBD1; v_gene: TRBV2; abundance: NA; CDR3aa: CASSTEGQGSYEQYF; CDR3nt: TGTGCCAGCAGTACTGAGGGACAGGGGTCCTACGAGCAGTACTTC
j_gene: TRBJ2-5; d_gene: TRBD2; v_gene: TRBV28; abundance: NA; CDR3aa: CASSTEREHKETQYF; CDR3nt: TGTGCCAGCAGTACCGAGCGGGAGCACAAAGAGACCCAGTACTTC
j_gene: TRBJ2-2; d_gene: TRBD2; v_gene: TRBV28; abundance: NA; CDR3aa: CASRWREKTGELFF; CDR3nt: TGTGCCAGTCGTTGGCGGGAGAAAACCGGGGAGCTGTTTTTT
j_gene: TRBJ1-1; d_gene: TRBD1; v_gene: TRBV2; abundance: NA; CDR3aa: CASTRQGLNTEAFF; CDR3nt: TGTGCCAGCACCCGACAGGGCCTGAACACTGAAGCTTTCTTT
j_gene: TRBJ2-7; d_gene: NA; v_gene: TRBV5-1; abundance: NA; CDR3aa: CASSRPGLEEQYF; CDR3nt: TGCGCCAGCAGCAGACCGGGACTGGAAGAGCAGTACTTC
j_gene: TRBJ2-5; d_gene: TRBD1; v_gene: TRBV6-5; abundance: NA; CDR3aa: CASRDRVETQYF; CDR3nt: TGTGCCAGCCGAGACAGGGTCGAGACCCAGTACTTC
j_gene: TRBJ2-2; d_gene: NA; v_gene: TRBV10-3; abundance: NA; CDR3aa: CAISESTTGSTGELFF; CDR3nt: TGTGCCATCAGTGAGTCGACAACAGGGAGTACCGGGGAGCTGTTTTTT
j_gene: TRBJ2-7; d_gene: NA; v_gene: TRBV5-1; abundance: once; CDR3aa: CASSLAKTVPYEQYF; CDR3nt: TGCGCCAGCAGCTTGGCAAAGACAGTCCCCTACGAGCAGTACTTC